What follows are 8 T cell receptor beta chains derived from one specimen sequenced in a study of cytomegalovirus exposure and HLA in healthy donors. The PCR made use of 60 Vbeta and 13 Jbeta primers. Only in-frame clones appear in the TCRdb table, and some are missing; sequencing was by immunoSEQ multiplex PCR. The sample carries fewer than 120,000 clones, around four fifths recorded once. Sequencing input: PBMCs. The receptors shown here come from a man aged 25-45 years in good health and CMV-seropositive.

This clone was seen a few times. The chain employs TRBV6-5 and TRBJ2-7, with D maybe TRBD1 (6 bases). This CDR3 is built from 11 residues. V was clipped by 7 bases and J by 4 bases, with 8 bases between them. The V gene's germline CDR1 is MNHEY and CDR2 SVGAGI. The CDR3: CASTRGYEQYF. The DNA for the CDR3 is TGTGCCAGCACCAGGGGTTACGAGCAGTACTTC.

This clone was counted a single time. V and J are TRBV2 and TRBJ2-5, with D tentatively TRBD2 (5 bases). The CDR3 has 16 amino acids. Trimming shortened V by 2 bases and J by 3 bases, and 16 bases separated the two germline ends. Germline V gene sequence: CDR1 SNHLY, CDR2 FYNNEI. CDR3 DNA: TGTGCCAGCAGTGAAAGCGGATCGCTCGCCGAAGAGACCCAGTACTTC. Amino acid sequence: CASSESGSLAEETQYF.

The rearrangement joins TRBV5-5 to TRBJ2-6; D is unresolved. The germline V gene has CDR1 SGHKS and CDR2 YYEKEE (reference sequence). Trimming cost V 1 base and J 3 bases, with 11 bases left between them. The CDR3 has 16 residues. The CDR3 sequence: CASSLSALGGANVLTF. As DNA, the CDR3 is TGTGCCAGCAGCTTGTCCGCACTCGGTGGGGCCAACGTCCTGACTTTC.

For this clone: One end of the junction varies from germline; a read error may be responsible. The rearrangement uses TRBV7-7 and TRBJ1-1, with TRBD1 matching over 7 bases. The CDR3 is 13 residues long. Germline values: CDR1 SSHAT, CDR2 FNYEAQ (reference sequence). CDR3 in DNA: TGTGCTAGCAGCGAAACAGGGGAAGTTGAAGCTTTCTTT. This sequence encodes CASSETGEVEAFF.

The rearrangement joins TRBV4-1 to TRBJ2-7; 9 bases agree with TRBD1. V was clipped by 1 base and J by 0 bases; unmatched bases: 13. The CDR3 spans 19 residues. CDR1 and CDR2 (germline): MGHRA, YSYEKL. The CDR3 DNA follows: TGCGCCAGCAGCCAAGGGACCTTCGGGCGACAGGGGGTCTCCTACGAGCAGTACTTC. This gives the protein CASSQGTFGRQGVSYEQYF.

The chain joins TRBV27 to TRBJ1-1; D is unclear. Trimming shortened V by 6 bases and J by 8 bases, and 13 bases separated the two germline ends. The CDR3 is 12 residues long. The germline CDR1 and CDR2 sequences are MNHEY and SMNVEV (reference sequence). The CDR3 sequence is CASSLLGAEAFF. The CDR3 coding sequence is TGTGCCAGCAGCCTCTTGGGAGCCGAAGCTTTCTTT.

This clone came up a few times. V is TRBV25-1 and J is TRBJ2-1; the match to TRBD2 covers 9 bases. This CDR3 contains 17 residues. Trimming at V came to 7 bases and at J to 9 bases, leaving 19 bases not matched to a gene. The germline CDR1 and CDR2 sequences are MGHDK and SYGVNS. Written as DNA, the CDR3 is TGTGCCAGCATGGGGGTTGGCGGCGGGGGGGCCCGGGGTGAGCAGTTCTTC. It is translated as CASMGVGGGGARGEQFF. Supplemented by reference TRBV25-1 and TRBJ2-1, the full variable domain reads EADIYQTPRYLVIGTGKKITLECSQTMGHDKMYWYQQDPGMELHLIHYSYGVNSTEKGDLSSESTVSRIRTEHFPLTLESARPSHTSQYLCASMGVGGGGARGEQFFGPGTRLTVL.

This sequence joins TRBV9 and TRBJ2-7; a possible D gene is TRBD2 (5 bases). V was clipped by 0 bases and J by 2 bases, with 9 bases between them. The CDR3 extends over 14 amino acids. Germline V gene lookup returns CDR1 SGDLS and CDR2 YYNGEE. CDR3 DNA: TGTGCCAGCAGCGTAGACGGGGATCCCTACGAGCAGTACTTC. It encodes CASSVDGDPYEQYF. Using reference TRBV9 and TRBJ2-7 for the parts outside the CDR3, the full variable domain is DSGVTQTPKHLITATGQRVTLRCSPRSGDLSVYWYQQSLDQGLQFLIQYYNGEERAKGNILERFSAQQFPDLHSELNLSSLELGDSALYFCASSVDGDPYEQYFGPGTRLTVT.